The 17 T cell receptor beta chains below were found in one sample sequenced in a study of blood T cell repertoires in COVID-19. TCRdb keeps only in-frame clones here, not all; method: immunoSEQ multiplex PCR. This repertoire shows approximately 150,000 clones, around 88% found once; its top ten account for 5%. Sequencing was done on a sample of peripheral blood. The receptor source for this set is a human donor in a cohort sampled during active COVID-19.

The chain carries TRBV29-1 and TRBJ2-5; 7 bases match TRBD1. Germline trimming cut 5 bases from V and 5 bases from J; bases unmatched to any gene: 11. This CDR3 comprises 14 residues. Germline V gene lookup returns CDR1 SQVTM and CDR2 ANQGSEA. The chain's CDR3 is CSVSTTGDGETQYF. As DNA, the CDR3 is TGCAGCGTTTCGACTACAGGGGATGGTGAGACCCAGTACTTC. The full variable domain, completed using reference TRBV29-1 and TRBJ2-5, is SAVISQKPSRDICQRGTSLTIQCQVDSQVTMMFWYRQQPGQSLTLIATANQGSEATYESGFVIDKFPISRPNLTFSTLTVSNMSPEDSSIYLCSVSTTGDGETQYFGPGTRLLVL.

This clone was found a few times. The chain uses TRBV2 and TRBJ1-1, with D hard to call. The CDR3 length is 13 residues. Germline V lookup: CDR1 SNHLY, CDR2 FYNNEI. Trimming took 5 bases from V and 0 from J, leaving 7 bases between them. CDR3 loop: CASSSNMNTEAFF. The CDR3 nucleotides read TGTGCCAGCAGTTCGAACATGAACACTGAAGCTTTCTTT. Based on the CDR3 plus reference TRBV2 and TRBJ1-1, the full variable domain is EPEVTQTPSHQVTQMGQEVILRCVPISNHLYFYWYRQILGQKVEFLVSFYNNEISEKSEIFDDQFSVERPDGSNFTLKIRSTKLEDSAMYFCASSSNMNTEAFFGQGTRLTVV.

The gene calls are TRBV30 and TRBJ2-1; TRBD2 matches at 7 bases. The CDR3 has 14 residues. The V gene's germline CDR1 is GTSNPN and CDR2 SVGIG (reference sequence). V lost 0 bases to trimming and J lost 4 bases; unmatched junction nucleotides: 3. CDR3 sequence reads: CAWSVWGGYNEQFF. The CDR3, as DNA: TGTGCCTGGAGTGTATGGGGGGGGTACAATGAGCAGTTCTTC.

V and J are TRBV3-1 (or the pseudogene TRBV3-2) and TRBJ1-1, with D possibly matching TRBD1 (6 bases). From germline, CDR1 is LGHDT and CDR2 YNNKEL (reference sequence). The CDR3 has 14 residues. Trimming removed 7 bases from V and 0 bases from J, with 12 bases in between. The CDR3 nucleotides are TGTGCCAGCACCAACAGGGCAATGAACACTGAAGCTTTCTTT. It encodes CASTNRAMNTEAFF.

This chain uses TRBV9 with TRBJ2-7; possible D gene TRBD1, 6 bases. From germline, CDR1 is SGDLS and CDR2 YYNGEE. This CDR3 has 13 residues. V lost 7 bases to trimming and J lost 2 bases, with 13 bases between them. The CDR3 DNA follows: TGTGCCAGCCCGTACAGGGACACCTACGAGCAGTACTTC. Translating gives CASPYRDTYEQYF.

The chain links TRBV5-4 to TRBJ2-3; 13 bases are a match to TRBD2. The CDR3 length is 16 residues. Unmatched junction bases numbered 6, after V lost 4 bases and J lost 4 bases. Germline CDR1 is SGHNT and CDR2 is YYREEE (reference sequence). The CDR3 nucleotides are TGTGCCAGCAGCCCCCAACTAGCGGGGGGGGCAGATACGCAGTATTTT. This sequence encodes CASSPQLAGGADTQYF.

The chain recombines TRBV6-5 with TRBJ2-7; 9 nucleotides agree with TRBD1. Germline CDR1 reads MNHEY; CDR2 reads SVGAGI. V was clipped by 6 bases and J by 2 bases; unmatched bases: 5. This CDR3 is 14 amino acids long. Here the CDR3 DNA reads TGTGCCAGCAGGCCGGGACAGGGAACCTACGAGCAGTACTTC. It is translated as CASRPGQGTYEQYF.

The chain links TRBV10-3 to TRBJ2-1; 11 bases fit TRBD2. The CDR3 consists of 15 residues. Germline loops: CDR1 ENHRY, CDR2 SYGVKD. With V trimmed by 7 bases and J by 2 bases, 4 bases remained unmatched. CDR3 sequence reads: CAITSTSGTYNEQFF. DNA for the CDR3: TGTGCCATCACCTCGACTAGCGGGACCTACAATGAGCAGTTCTTC.

This rearrangement joins TRBV6-5 to TRBJ2-1; 8 bases fit TRBD2. Germline-derived CDR1 and CDR2 are MNHEY and SVGAGI. J was trimmed by 8 bases and V by 5 bases; bases with no gene match: 8. CDR3 length: 14 amino acids. CDR3 sequence (DNA): TGTGCCAGCAGTCACCGGGAGGGCCTATATGAGCAGTTCTTC. Translating it yields CASSHREGLYEQFF.

The chain uses TRBV4-1 and TRBJ2-1, with 8 nucleotides matching TRBD1. The CDR3 runs to 13 residues. With V trimmed by 6 bases and J by 9 bases, 7 bases remained unmatched. The germline V gene has CDR1 MGHRA and CDR2 YSYEKL. CDR3 coding DNA: TGCGCCAGCAGACAAACAGGGGGAAGTGAGCAGTTCTTC. Translation gives CASRQTGGSEQFF.

The V gene is TRBV18, the J gene TRBJ2-7; TRBD2 matches at 8 bases. The junction had 11 bases not matched to a gene; V was cut back by 3 bases and J by 4 bases. The CDR3 is 16 amino acids. Germline V gene data show CDR1 as KGHSH and CDR2 as LQKENI. The CDR3 DNA reads as TGTGCCAGCTCACCCCCAACGTTAGCGGGGCATTACGAGCAGTACTTC. This translates into CASSPPTLAGHYEQYF.

The J gene is TRBJ1-6, the V gene TRBV9, with D uncertain. Deletions cut 3 bases from V and 5 bases from J, with 15 bases between. The germline V gene encodes CDR1 SGDLS and CDR2 YYNGEE. The CDR3 contains 16 residues. In DNA form, the CDR3 reads TGTGCCAGCAGCGAGGGAGGGCGCAGAGATAATTCACCCCTCCACTTT. As protein: CASSEGGRRDNSPLHF.

The V and J genes are TRBV21-1 and TRBJ1-5; the table's TRBD1 call for D was not verified on the DNA. TRBV21-1 is recorded as a pseudogene. There are 17 residues in the CDR3. In DNA, the CDR3 is TGTGCCAGCAGCAGGGGACAGGCGGGGGATAGCAATCAGCCCCAGCATTTT. It codes for CASSRGQAGDSNQPQHF.

This clone was observed a handful of times. V is TRBV6-5 and J is TRBJ2-2, with 7 positions matching TRBD1. CDR1 and CDR2 from the germline V gene are MNHEY and SVGAGI. This CDR3 is built from 14 residues. V trimming: 4 bases; J trimming: 1 base; junction bases outside the gene matches: 0. Written as DNA, the CDR3 is TGTGCCAGCAGTTGGACAGGGAACACCGGGGAGCTGTTTTTT. Translated, it gives CASSWTGNTGELFF.

This chain uses TRBV6-5 with TRBJ2-3; the match to TRBD1 covers 7 bases. The CDR3 is 16 residues long. V dropped 4 bases and J dropped 1; count of bases not matched to a gene: 8. The germline gives CDR1 MNHEY, CDR2 SVGAGI. CDR3: CASSLKGQKRTDTQYF. The CDR3 DNA reads TGTGCCAGCAGTTTAAAGGGACAGAAGCGCACAGATACGCAGTATTTT.

This clone occurred a few times. The CDR3: CASSLDPLPSLYEQYF. CDR3 nucleotide sequence: TGCGCCAGCAGCTTGGACCCACTCCCCTCCTTGTACGAGCAGTACTTC. The V gene is TRBV5-1, the J gene TRBJ2-7, with D unresolved. With 0 bases removed from V and 4 bases from J, the gap between germline ends came to 17 bases. The CDR3 runs to 16 residues. Germline-derived CDR1 and CDR2 are SGHRS and YFSETQ.

This clone occurred many times. This chain connects TRBV9 to TRBJ2-7; D may be TRBD2 (5 bases). This CDR3 comprises 12 residues. Trimming took off 5 bases at V and 4 bases at J, with 10 bases between the two ends. In germline, CDR1 is SGDLS, CDR2 YYNGEE. For the CDR3, the DNA is TGTGCCAGCAGTGAGGGCCAGTACGAGCAGTACTTC. Translating gives CASSEGQYEQYF.